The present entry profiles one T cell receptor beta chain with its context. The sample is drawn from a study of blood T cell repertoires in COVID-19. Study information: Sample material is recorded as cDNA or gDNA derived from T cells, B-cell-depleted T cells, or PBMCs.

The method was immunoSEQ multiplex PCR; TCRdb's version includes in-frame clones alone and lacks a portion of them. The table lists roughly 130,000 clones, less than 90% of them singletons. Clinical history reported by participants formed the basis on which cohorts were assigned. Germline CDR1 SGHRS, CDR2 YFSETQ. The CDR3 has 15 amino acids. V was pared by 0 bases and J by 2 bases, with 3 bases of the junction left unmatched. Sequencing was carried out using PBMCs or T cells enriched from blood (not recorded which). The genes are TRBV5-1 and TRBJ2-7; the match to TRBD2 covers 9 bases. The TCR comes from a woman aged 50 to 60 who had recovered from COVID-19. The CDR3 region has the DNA TGCGCCAGCAGCTTGGAAGCGGGGGGCCCCTACGAGCAGTACTTC. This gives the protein CASSLEAGGPYEQYF.